A single sample gave rise to the 7 T cell receptor beta chains below, sequenced in a study of T cell therapy after organ transplantation. Data came from immunoSEQ multiplex PCR; TCRdb stores just in-frame clones and leaves some out. This table holds 40,000 to 60,000 clones, over 90% found once. These receptors lack a known antigen. This material consisted of CD8+ T cells from blood, taken before autologous CMV-specific T cell therapy. The receptors derive from a human patient who had received a solid organ transplant and had CMV disease.

This sequence joins TRBV5-1 and TRBJ2-7; D possibly corresponds to TRBD2 (5 bases). Germline CDR1 reads SGHRS; CDR2 reads YFSETQ. Deletions cut 4 bases from V and 0 bases from J, with 20 bases between. This CDR3 is 17 amino acids long. The CDR3 is CASSPVEVARSSYEQYF. The DNA for the CDR3 is TGCGCCAGCAGCCCTGTCGAGGTAGCGAGGAGCTCCTACGAGCAGTACTTC.

The V and J genes are TRBV25-1 and TRBJ1-1, with 9 bases that match TRBD1. Germline V gene data show CDR1 as MGHDK and CDR2 as SYGVNS. The CDR3 extends over 16 amino acids. After removal of 3 bases from V and 4 bases from J, the junction contained 9 bases not matched to a gene. The CDR3 protein is CASSDLRMTGGTEAFF. The DNA of the CDR3 is TGTGCCAGCAGTGATCTGCGAATGACAGGGGGCACTGAAGCTTTCTTT.

The chain recombines TRBV7-3 with TRBJ2-2; D is unclear. V lost 1 base, J lost 3 bases, and 0 bases lay in between. There are 12 residues in the CDR3. The germline V gene has CDR1 SGHTA and CDR2 FQGTGA. The CDR3 sequence: CASSLNTGELFF. In DNA, the CDR3 is TGTGCCAGCAGCTTAAACACCGGGGAGCTGTTTTTT.

This chain joins TRBV4-3 and TRBJ2-7; D possibly corresponds to TRBD2 (6 bases). The germline V gene encodes CDR1 LGHNA and CDR2 YSLEER. Trimming cost V 1 base and J 4 bases, with 8 bases left between them. The CDR3 consists of 13 residues. The CDR3 is CASSQVGRYEQYF. CDR3 nucleotides: TGCGCCAGCAGCCAAGTAGGGAGGTACGAGCAGTACTTC.

The J gene is TRBJ2-5, the V gene TRBV13, with D perhaps TRBD1 (6 bases). CDR1 and CDR2 from the germline V gene are PRHDT and FYEKMQ (reference sequence). Trimming removed 1 base from V and 5 bases from J, with 11 bases in between. The CDR3 has 14 amino acids. CDR3 sequence: CASSLVGTPETQYF. Written as DNA, the CDR3 is TGTGCCAGCAGCTTAGTCGGGACACCGGAGACCCAGTACTTC.

The chain is built from TRBV6-1 and TRBJ2-1; 11 nucleotides line up with TRBD2. Unmatched junction bases numbered 2, after V lost 3 bases and J lost 4 bases. The CDR3 has 15 amino acids. CDR1 and CDR2 (germline): MNHNS, SASEGT. The CDR3 DNA sequence: TGTGCCAGCAGTGAGGTAGCGGGAGGGTACAATGAGCAGTTCTTC. Protein: CASSEVAGGYNEQFF.

The chain has TRBV27 and TRBJ1-2; D may be TRBD1 (6 bases). V dropped 5 bases and J dropped 3 bases, with 10 bases sitting between them. This CDR3 is 13 amino acids long. CDR1 and CDR2 (germline): MNHEY, SMNVEV (reference sequence). The CDR3 region is CASSEGVDYGYTF. The CDR3, as DNA: TGTGCCAGCAGTGAGGGGGTAGACTATGGCTACACCTTC.